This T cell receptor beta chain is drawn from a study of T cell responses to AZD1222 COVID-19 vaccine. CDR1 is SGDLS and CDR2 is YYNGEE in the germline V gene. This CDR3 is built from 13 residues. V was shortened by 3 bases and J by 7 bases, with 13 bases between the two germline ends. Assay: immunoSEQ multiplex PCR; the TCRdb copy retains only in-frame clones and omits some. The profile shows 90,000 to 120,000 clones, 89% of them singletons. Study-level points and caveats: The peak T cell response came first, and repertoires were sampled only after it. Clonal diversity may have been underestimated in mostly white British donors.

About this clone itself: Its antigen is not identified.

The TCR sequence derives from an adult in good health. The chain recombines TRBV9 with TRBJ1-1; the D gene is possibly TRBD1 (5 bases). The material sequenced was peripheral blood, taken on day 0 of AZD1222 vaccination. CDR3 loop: CASSERGRSEAFF. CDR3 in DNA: TGTGCCAGCAGCGAGAGGGGAAGGAGTGAAGCTTTCTTT.